This T cell receptor (beta chain) originates from a study of T cells in localized non-small cell lung cancer. Repertoires were generated with immunoSEQ multiplex PCR, while TCRdb's copy carries only in-frame clones and drops some. The sample shows tens of thousands of clones, 86% of them seen only once. CDR3 size: 15 residues. J gave up 5 bases and V 4 bases, and 7 bases lay outside the gene matches. Per the germline V gene, CDR1 is SGHNT and CDR2 is YENEEA. Study outcomes and limitations: Heterogeneity within the tumor remains possible, as just one region underwent sequencing. In adjacent lung, a median around 57 of the top 100 tumor clones were found. Tumor trailed uninvolved adjacent lung in T cell clonality, which peaked there.

For this clone: Its target is not known.

This TCR was sampled from a man aged 40-75 years with stage I lung adenocarcinoma. This specimen was peripheral blood, taken before any cancer treatment. The rearrangement uses TRBV11-3 and TRBJ2-1; 8 nucleotides align to TRBD2. CDR3 DNA: TGTGCCAGCAGCTCTAAGCGGGAGAGGGACAATGAGCAGTTCTTC. Translating gives CASSSKRERDNEQFF. Filled out from reference TRBV11-3 and TRBJ2-1, the complete variable domain reads EAGVVQSPRYKIIEKKQPVAFWCNPISGHNTLYWYLQNLGQGPELLIRYENEEAVDDSQLPKDRFSAERLKGVDSTLKIQPAELGDSAVYLCASSSKRERDNEQFFGPGTRLTVL.